This T cell receptor (beta chain) stems from a study of OX40 agonist ivuxolimab in advanced cancers. Overall study: The patients got ivuxolimab, which is an agonistic anti-OX40 (CD134) antibody. Whole-study findings and limits: Expanded clones were, on average, more numerous in CD8+ T cells than in CD4+.

Only in-frame clones appear in the TCRdb table, and some are missing; sequencing was by immunoSEQ multiplex PCR. The sample shows around 62,000 clones, roughly nine tenths of them seen only once. The length of the CDR3 is 14 residues. Per germline, CDR1 LNHDA and CDR2 SQIVND (reference sequence). V was clipped by 7 bases and J by 5 bases, with 17 bases between them. To note about this clone: Its target is not known.

This TCR was sampled from an adult with an advanced solid tumor such as melanoma, head and neck, liver or kidney cancer. The J gene is TRBJ1-1, the V gene TRBV19; D is ambiguous. Sequencing was performed on CD4+ or CD8+ T cells sorted from blood, taken in a trial of the OX40 agonist ivuxolimab. CDR3 protein: CASTNLGKGTEAFF. The CDR3 coding sequence is TGTGCCAGTACTAATTTAGGAAAGGGAACTGAAGCTTTCTTT.